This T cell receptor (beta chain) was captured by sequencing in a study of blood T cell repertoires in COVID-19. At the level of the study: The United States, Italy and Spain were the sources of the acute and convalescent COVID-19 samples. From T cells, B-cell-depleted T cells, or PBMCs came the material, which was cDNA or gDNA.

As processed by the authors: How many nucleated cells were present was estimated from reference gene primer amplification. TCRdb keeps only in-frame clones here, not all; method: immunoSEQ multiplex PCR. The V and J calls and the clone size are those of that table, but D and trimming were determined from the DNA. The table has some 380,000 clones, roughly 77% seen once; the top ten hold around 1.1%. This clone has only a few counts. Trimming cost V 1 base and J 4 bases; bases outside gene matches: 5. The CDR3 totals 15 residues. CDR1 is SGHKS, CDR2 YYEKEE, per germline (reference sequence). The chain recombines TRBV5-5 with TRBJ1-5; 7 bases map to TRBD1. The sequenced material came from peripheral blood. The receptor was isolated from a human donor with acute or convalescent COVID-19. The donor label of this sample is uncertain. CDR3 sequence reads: CASSLIPGGNQPQHF. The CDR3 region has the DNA TGTGCCAGCAGCTTGATTCCAGGGGGAAATCAGCCCCAGCATTTT.